A selection of T cell receptor beta chains follows, all from one sample in a study. In TCRdb, the 5' RACE reads were re-called with MiXCR into one record per CDR3 protein. The table includes 4,000 to 5,000 distinct CDR3 sequences, 72% detected once. The sequencing input was Tregs sorted from blood. The receptors derive from a female donor with breast cancer. The CDR3 runs from the conserved cysteine through the conserved F or W. A D gene is named only where the DNA matches it firmly. Some rows have no size entry. The others give once, few or many, or a class for an expanded clone.

TRBV4-1	TRBJ2-7	NA	NA	CASSQEYGTLSEYEQYF	TGCGCCAGCAGCCAAGAGTACGGGACTCTGAGTGAGTACGAGCAGTACTTC
TRBV12-3/TRBV12-4	TRBJ2-7	TRBD2	NA	CASSPAGGPDGEQYF	TGTGCCAGCAGTCCAGCGGGAGGCCCTGACGGAGAGCAGTACTTC
TRBV7-6	TRBJ2-5	NA	NA	CASSRGVETQYF	TGTGCCAGCAGCCGAGGGGTTGAGACCCAGTACTTC
TRBV11-3	TRBJ1-1	NA	NA	CASSLERNTEAFF	TGTGCCAGCAGCTTAGAACGGAACACTGAAGCTTTCTTT
TRBV7-6	TRBJ1-2	TRBD1	NA	CAVGQGEFIDGYTF	TGTGCCGTGGGACAGGGGGAATTTATCGATGGCTACACCTTC
TRBV6-5	TRBJ2-7	TRBD1	few	CASSRTDRGIDEQYF	TGTGCCAGCAGCAGGACGGACAGGGGTATCGACGAGCAGTACTTC
TRBV7-2	TRBJ2-3	NA	NA	CASSESPAPSTDTQYF	TGTGCCAGCAGCGAAAGCCCGGCCCCGAGCACAGATACGCAGTATTTT
TRBV4-1	TRBJ2-1	NA	NA	CASSQEVANEAYNEQFF	TGCGCCAGCAGCCAAGAAGTAGCGAATGAGGCTTACAATGAGCAGTTCTTC
TRBV27	TRBJ2-3	NA	few	CASSLSQGTDTQYF	TGTGCCAGCAGTTTAAGTCAGGGCACAGATACGCAGTATTTT
TRBV9	TRBJ2-5	NA	NA	CASSVASSPKETQYF	TGTGCCAGCAGCGTAGCTTCTAGCCCTAAAGAGACCCAGTACTTC
TRBV20-1	TRBJ2-7	NA	NA	CSARDGAPEQYF	TGCAGTGCCCGGGACGGGGCCCCCGAGCAGTACTTC
TRBV2	TRBJ1-1	NA	NA	CASSGLWMNTEAFF	TGTGCCAGCAGCGGATTGTGGATGAACACTGAAGCTTTCTTT
TRBV5-1	TRBJ2-1	TRBD2	NA	CASSLTGLAGVEQFF	TGCGCCAGCAGCTTGACCGGACTAGCGGGAGTTGAGCAGTTCTTC
TRBV29-1	TRBJ1-2	NA	NA	CSVDGPGNYGYTF	TGCAGCGTTGATGGGCCAGGGAACTATGGCTACACCTTC
TRBV4-1	TRBJ2-7	TRBD2	NA	CASSQGPGTSYEQYF	TGCGCCAGCAGCCAAGGCCCCGGGACTAGCTACGAGCAGTACTTC
TRBV7-9	TRBJ1-5	NA	NA	CASSQEDQPQHF	TGTGCCAGCAGCCAAGAAGATCAGCCCCAGCATTTT
TRBV10-2	TRBJ2-7	TRBD1	NA	CASSEKRTGWYEQYF	TGCGCCAGCAGTGAGAAGCGGACAGGGTGGTACGAGCAGTACTTC
TRBV6-5	TRBJ1-1	NA	NA	CASSHQPNTEAFF	TGTGCCAGCAGTCACCAACCGAACACTGAAGCTTTCTTT
TRBV6-5	TRBJ2-7	NA	NA	CASSYGGLEQYF	TGTGCCAGCAGTTATGGGGGCCTCGAGCAGTACTTC
TRBV9	TRBJ1-6	NA	once	CASTPGTAPSPLHF	TGTGCCAGCACTCCCGGGACGGCCCCCTCACCCCTCCACTTT
TRBV4-1	TRBJ2-1	NA	NA	CASSQGLEQFF	TGCGCCAGCAGCCAAGGCCTAGAGCAGTTCTTC
TRBV2	TRBJ2-1	TRBD2	NA	CASGWGREGPYNEQSF	TGTGCCAGCGGGTGGGGGCGGGAGGGCCCCTACAATGAGCAGTCCTTC
TRBV7-2	TRBJ2-1	NA	NA	CASSLAPGNEQFF	TGTGCCAGCAGCTTAGCCCCAGGGAATGAGCAGTTCTTC
TRBV7-9	TRBJ2-5	TRBD2	NA	CASSPTSGYQETQYF	TGTGCCAGCAGCCCGACTAGCGGGTACCAAGAGACCCAGTACTTC
TRBV29-1	TRBJ2-2	NA	NA	CSGLDSNTGELFF	TGCAGCGGCCTGGACTCGAACACCGGGGAGCTGTTTTTT
TRBV30	TRBJ2-7	NA	NA	CAWSLGTPNYEQYF	TGTGCCTGGAGTCTCGGGACCCCCAACTACGAGCAGTACTTC
TRBV11-2	TRBJ2-7	NA	NA	CASSFMGSSYEQYF	TGTGCCAGCAGCTTCATGGGTAGCTCCTACGAGCAGTACTTC
TRBV20-1	TRBJ2-7	TRBD2	NA	CSATRLAYEQYF	TGCAGTGCTACCCGACTAGCGTACGAGCAGTACTTC
TRBV6-1	TRBJ2-7	NA	NA	CASSTFLQGDRYEQYF	TGTGCCAGCAGCACGTTCCTACAGGGAGATCGCTACGAGCAGTACTTC
TRBV27	TRBJ2-5	NA	NA	CASSFPGETQYF	TGTGCCAGCAGTTTTCCCGGAGAGACCCAGTACTTC
TRBV4-1	TRBJ2-3	NA	NA	CASSPLAPDTQYF	TGCGCCAGCAGCCCTTTAGCGCCAGATACGCAGTATTTT
TRBV4-1	TRBJ2-7	NA	NA	CASAPRDISYEQYF	TGCGCCAGCGCCCCCCGGGACATCTCCTACGAGCAGTACTTC
TRBV20-1	TRBJ2-1	TRBD2	few	CSARLAEYNEQFF	TGCAGTGCTAGACTAGCGGAATACAATGAGCAGTTCTTC
TRBV4-1	TRBJ2-1	TRBD2	NA	CASAQGAGGLEQFF	TGCGCCAGCGCCCAAGGAGCGGGGGGACTTGAGCAGTTCTTC
TRBV20-1	TRBJ2-7	NA	NA	CSATPTGTSYEQYF	TGCAGTGCTACACCTACAGGGACTTCCTACGAGCAGTACTTC
TRBV3-1	TRBJ2-2	NA	few	CASSQDGGTDRYAGELFF	TGTGCCAGCAGCCAAGATGGAGGGACAGATAGGTACGCCGGGGAGCTGTTTTTT
TRBV20-1	TRBJ2-3	NA	NA	CSARVTVTDTQYF	TGCAGTGCTAGAGTGACGGTCACAGATACGCAGTATTTT
TRBV27	TRBJ2-7	NA	NA	CASSLHATDAYEQYF	TGTGCCAGCAGTTTACACGCGACCGATGCATACGAGCAGTACTTC
TRBV7-9	TRBJ1-6	NA	NA	CASTSTTWGYNSPLHF	TGTGCCAGCACCTCAACCACCTGGGGGTATAATTCACCCCTCCACTTT
TRBV6-5	TRBJ2-1	NA	once	CASGSSRYNEQFF	TGTGCCAGCGGGTCTAGCAGATACAATGAGCAGTTCTTC
TRBV5-1	TRBJ2-1	TRBD2	few	CASSWTSGSNNEQFF	TGCGCCAGCAGCTGGACTAGCGGGAGTAACAATGAGCAGTTCTTC
TRBV27	TRBJ2-3	NA	few	CASSLGPTDTQYF	TGTGCCAGCAGCCTGGGCCCCACAGATACGCAGTATTTT
TRBV12-3/TRBV12-4	TRBJ2-1	NA	NA	CASSLAGEAYNEQFF	TGTGCCAGCAGTTTAGCGGGGGAGGCCTACAATGAGCAGTTCTTC
TRBV7-3	TRBJ2-5	NA	NA	CASSTYGGGETQYF	TGTGCCAGCAGCACCTATGGTGGGGGAGAGACCCAGTACTTC
TRBV7-9	TRBJ1-2	TRBD1	few	CASSWDRGAYGYTF	TGTGCCAGCAGCTGGGACAGGGGGGCCTATGGCTACACCTTC
TRBV7-6	TRBJ1-4	NA	NA	CASSRNIQGFNEKLFF	TGTGCCAGCAGCAGAAATATCCAGGGGTTTAATGAAAAACTGTTTTTT
TRBV27	TRBJ2-5	NA	NA	CASSHTGAQETQYF	TGTGCCAGCAGCCACACCGGGGCGCAAGAGACCCAGTACTTC
TRBV5-1	TRBJ2-7	NA	once	CASSLDTGVEQYF	TGCGCCAGCAGCTTGGATACGGGGGTCGAGCAGTACTTC
TRBV7-9	TRBJ2-3	NA	NA	CASSLSPSERGGTDTQYF	TGTGCCAGCAGCTTATCGCCTAGCGAGAGAGGAGGCACAGATACGCAGTATTTT
TRBV9	TRBJ2-1	TRBD1	NA	CASSVGGLGTGFNEQFF	TGTGCCAGCAGCGTAGGGGGATTGGGGACAGGGTTCAATGAGCAGTTCTTC
TRBV7-6	TRBJ2-3	NA	NA	CASSLDPPGQFLTDTQYF	TGTGCCAGCAGCTTAGACCCTCCTGGACAGTTCCTCACAGATACGCAGTATTTT
TRBV5-1	TRBJ1-2	NA	NA	CASSSYRADGYTF	TGCGCCAGCAGCTCATACAGGGCGGATGGCTACACCTTC
TRBV3-1	TRBJ2-1	NA	NA	CASSQNGSWEQFF	TGTGCCAGCAGCCAGAACGGGTCTTGGGAGCAGTTCTTC
TRBV6-1	TRBJ2-5	TRBD2	once	CASSELAGGQETQYF	TGTGCCAGCAGTGAACTAGCGGGGGGGCAAGAGACCCAGTACTTC
TRBV20-1	TRBJ1-2	NA	NA	CSASGVTGYGYTF	TGCAGTGCTAGCGGAGTTACCGGGTATGGCTACACCTTC
TRBV7-6	TRBJ2-7	TRBD2	NA	CASSLVRTSGGDVHEQYF	TGTGCCAGCAGCTTAGTTAGGACTAGCGGGGGAGATGTCCACGAGCAGTACTTC
TRBV5-1	TRBJ1-3	NA	once	CASSTSTRGSGNTIYF	TGCGCCAGCAGCACGTCGACCAGGGGATCTGGAAACACCATATATTTT
TRBV11-2	TRBJ2-2	NA	NA	CASSLEYTGELFF	TGTGCCAGCAGCTTAGAGTACACCGGGGAGCTGTTTTTT